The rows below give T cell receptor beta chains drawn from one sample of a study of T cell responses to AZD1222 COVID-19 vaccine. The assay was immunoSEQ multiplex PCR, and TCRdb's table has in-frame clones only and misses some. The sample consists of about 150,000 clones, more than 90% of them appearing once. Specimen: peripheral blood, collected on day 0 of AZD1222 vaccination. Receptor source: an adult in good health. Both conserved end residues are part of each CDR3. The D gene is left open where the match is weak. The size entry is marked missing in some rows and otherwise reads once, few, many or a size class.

CASSQTLAHDRGSGYTF,TGTGCCAGCAGCCAAACACTGGCTCATGACAGGGGAAGCGGCTACACCTTC,TRBV7-9,TRBJ1-2,.,TRBD1
CASSFSRQGGDTQYF,TGTGCCAGCAGTTTCAGCCGACAGGGGGGAGATACGCAGTATTTT,TRBV27,TRBJ2-3,.,TRBD1
CAWSLTGRSNQPQHF,TGTGCCTGGAGTCTCACAGGGAGGTCCAATCAGCCCCAGCATTTT,TRBV30,TRBJ1-5,.,.
CASSIGGGSNYGYTF,TGTGCCAGTAGTATAGGAGGAGGATCTAACTATGGCTACACCTTC,TRBV19,TRBJ1-2,.,.
CATSRDPIPQHF,TGTGCCACCAGCAGAGATCCTATCCCCCAGCATTTT,TRBV15,TRBJ1-5,.,.
CASSLALQRAREQYF,TGTGCCAGCAGCTTAGCGTTGCAGAGGGCCCGCGAGCAGTACTTC,TRBV11-2,TRBJ2-7,.,.
CASSSRRGGSYGYTF,TGTGCCAGTAGTTCCCGTCGGGGGGGCAGCTATGGCTACACCTTC,TRBV19,TRBJ1-2,.,.
CASTVSRHSPLHF,TGTGCCAGCACGGTGAGTCGCCATTCACCCCTCCACTTT,TRBV12-3/TRBV12-4,TRBJ1-6,.,.
CASSVEQENYGYTF,TGTGCCAGCAGCGTAGAACAGGAGAACTATGGCTACACCTTC,TRBV9,TRBJ1-2,.,.
CASSLSGTGGAGNQPQHF,TGTGCCAGCTCCCTCTCCGGGACAGGGGGCGCGGGCAATCAGCCCCAGCATTTT,TRBV18,TRBJ1-5,.,TRBD1
CASSLTGNNEQFF,TGCGCCAGCAGCCTGACAGGGAACAATGAGCAGTTCTTC,TRBV5-1,TRBJ2-1,.,TRBD1
CASSFGETQYF,TGTGCCAGCAGTTTTGGAGAGACCCAGTACTTC,TRBV12-3/TRBV12-4,TRBJ2-5,.,.
CASSFTGANYGYTF,TGTGCCAGCAGTTTTACAGGGGCTAACTATGGCTACACCTTC,TRBV27,TRBJ1-2,.,TRBD1
CARNTGSGNTIYF,TGTGCCAGGAACACAGGTTCTGGAAACACCATATATTTT,TRBV9,TRBJ1-3,.,.
CASSRDGFLGELFF,TGCGCCAGCAGCCGGGACGGATTTTTAGGGGAGCTGTTTTTT,TRBV4-3,TRBJ2-2,.,.
CAISHPGEGGPRNEQYF,TGTGCCATCAGTCACCCCGGGGAGGGAGGGCCAAGGAACGAGCAGTACTTC,TRBV10-3,TRBJ2-7,.,TRBD2
CASSQERLASSYEQYF,TGTGCCAGCAGCCAAGAACGACTAGCGAGCTCCTACGAGCAGTACTTC,TRBV3-1/TRBV3-2,TRBJ2-7,many,TRBD2
CASSLAGTSGTETQYF,TGTGCCAGCAGCTTAGCGGGGACTAGCGGTACGGAGACCCAGTACTTC,TRBV7-8,TRBJ2-5,.,TRBD2
CASSQVFTGLDGYTF,TGCGCCAGCAGCCAAGTCTTTACAGGGCTGGATGGCTACACCTTC,TRBV4-1,TRBJ1-2,.,.
CASSQTTGGYGYTF,TGCGCCAGCAGCCAAACGACAGGGGGCTATGGCTACACCTTC,TRBV4-1,TRBJ1-2,.,TRBD1
CASSRGGVHWGYGYTF,TGTGCCAGCAGTCGAGGAGGGGTCCACTGGGGCTATGGCTACACCTTC,TRBV9,TRBJ1-2,.,.
CASMGQSNQPQHF,TGTGCCAGCATGGGACAGAGCAATCAGCCCCAGCATTTT,TRBV2,TRBJ1-5,.,TRBD1
CASSLNPSYGYTF,TGTGCCAGCAGCTTGAATCCTTCCTATGGCTACACCTTC,TRBV5-5,TRBJ1-2,.,.
CASSPGQLYGYTF,TGTGCCAGCTCACCGGGACAGCTCTATGGCTACACCTTC,TRBV18,TRBJ1-2,.,TRBD1
CASSRGPPVQETQYF,TGTGCCAGCAGCCGGGGGCCGCCCGTCCAAGAGACCCAGTACTTC,TRBV9,TRBJ2-5,.,.
CASSYSPPEAFF,TGTGCCAGCAGTTACTCCCCCCCTGAAGCTTTCTTT,TRBV6-2/TRBV6-3,TRBJ1-1,.,.
CAGARGQLNYEQYF,TGTGCCGGGGCCCGCGGGCAACTAAATTACGAGCAGTACTTC,TRBV6-5,TRBJ2-7,.,.
CASSPVTQVGNTIYF,TGTGCCAGCAGCCCCGTCACCCAGGTTGGAAACACCATATATTTT,TRBV11-3,TRBJ1-3,once,.
CASSLEGRGYNEQFF,TGTGCCAGCAGCTTGGAGGGGCGGGGGTACAATGAGCAGTTCTTC,TRBV5-4,TRBJ2-1,.,TRBD2
CASSARTDGYGYTF,TGTGCCAGCAGCGCCAGAACGGACGGCTATGGCTACACCTTC,TRBV9,TRBJ1-2,.,.
CSVSGGSDYGYTF,TGCAGCGTTTCCGGAGGGAGCGACTATGGCTACACCTTC,TRBV29-1,TRBJ1-2,.,.
CASSYSRTGGNYGYTF,TGTGCCAGCAGTTACTCCAGGACAGGGGGAAACTATGGCTACACCTTC,TRBV6-5,TRBJ1-2,.,TRBD1
CATSRVGGDLNTQYF,TGTGCCACCAGCAGAGTAGGAGGGGACTTAAATACGCAGTATTTT,TRBV15,TRBJ2-3,.,.
CASSRREDQPQHF,TGTGCCAGCAGCCGCCGAGAGGATCAGCCCCAGCATTTT,TRBV7-8,TRBJ1-5,.,.
CASSFTGGLNSYTF,TGTGCCAGCAGTTTTACAGGGGGCCTAAATAGCTACACCTTC,TRBV28,TRBJ1-2,.,TRBD1
CASSGGQGAFEAFF,TGTGCCAGCAGCGGGGGACAGGGGGCCTTTGAAGCTTTCTTT,TRBV5-4,TRBJ1-1,.,TRBD1
CASSQMTGEETQYF,TGCGCCAGCAGCCAAATGACAGGGGAAGAGACCCAGTACTTC,TRBV5-1,TRBJ2-5,once,TRBD1
CASNDRGQDYGYTF,TGTGCCAGCAACGACAGGGGGCAAGACTATGGCTACACCTTC,TRBV6-5,TRBJ1-2,.,TRBD1
CASSYKAGEKLFF,TGTGCCAGCAGTTACAAAGCGGGTGAAAAACTGTTTTTT,TRBV27,TRBJ1-4,many,.
CASRGTGMNTEAFF,TGTGCCAGCAGAGGGACAGGCATGAACACTGAAGCTTTCTTT,TRBV5-5,TRBJ1-1,.,TRBD1
CSAHAPHRQFF,TGCAGTGCCCACGCACCCCACCGGCAGTTCTTC,TRBV20-1,TRBJ2-1,.,.
CSVEEGSYEQYF,TGCAGCGTTGAAGAGGGCAGCTACGAGCAGTACTTC,TRBV29-1,TRBJ2-7,.,.
CASRWGNTEAFF,TGTGCCAGTAGGTGGGGGAACACTGAAGCTTTCTTT,TRBV19,TRBJ1-1,.,.
CASSSTAGLNTEAFF,TGCGCCAGCAGCTCGACGGCAGGTCTGAACACTGAAGCTTTCTTT,TRBV5-1,TRBJ1-1,.,.
CASSYLGGVSYGYTF,TGTGCCAGCAGTTACCTGGGAGGGGTTAGCTATGGCTACACCTTC,TRBV6-2/TRBV6-3,TRBJ1-2,.,.
CASSQGRGYQPQHF,TGTGCCAGCAGCCAAGGAAGGGGTTATCAGCCCCAGCATTTT,TRBV3-1/TRBV3-2,TRBJ1-5,few,.